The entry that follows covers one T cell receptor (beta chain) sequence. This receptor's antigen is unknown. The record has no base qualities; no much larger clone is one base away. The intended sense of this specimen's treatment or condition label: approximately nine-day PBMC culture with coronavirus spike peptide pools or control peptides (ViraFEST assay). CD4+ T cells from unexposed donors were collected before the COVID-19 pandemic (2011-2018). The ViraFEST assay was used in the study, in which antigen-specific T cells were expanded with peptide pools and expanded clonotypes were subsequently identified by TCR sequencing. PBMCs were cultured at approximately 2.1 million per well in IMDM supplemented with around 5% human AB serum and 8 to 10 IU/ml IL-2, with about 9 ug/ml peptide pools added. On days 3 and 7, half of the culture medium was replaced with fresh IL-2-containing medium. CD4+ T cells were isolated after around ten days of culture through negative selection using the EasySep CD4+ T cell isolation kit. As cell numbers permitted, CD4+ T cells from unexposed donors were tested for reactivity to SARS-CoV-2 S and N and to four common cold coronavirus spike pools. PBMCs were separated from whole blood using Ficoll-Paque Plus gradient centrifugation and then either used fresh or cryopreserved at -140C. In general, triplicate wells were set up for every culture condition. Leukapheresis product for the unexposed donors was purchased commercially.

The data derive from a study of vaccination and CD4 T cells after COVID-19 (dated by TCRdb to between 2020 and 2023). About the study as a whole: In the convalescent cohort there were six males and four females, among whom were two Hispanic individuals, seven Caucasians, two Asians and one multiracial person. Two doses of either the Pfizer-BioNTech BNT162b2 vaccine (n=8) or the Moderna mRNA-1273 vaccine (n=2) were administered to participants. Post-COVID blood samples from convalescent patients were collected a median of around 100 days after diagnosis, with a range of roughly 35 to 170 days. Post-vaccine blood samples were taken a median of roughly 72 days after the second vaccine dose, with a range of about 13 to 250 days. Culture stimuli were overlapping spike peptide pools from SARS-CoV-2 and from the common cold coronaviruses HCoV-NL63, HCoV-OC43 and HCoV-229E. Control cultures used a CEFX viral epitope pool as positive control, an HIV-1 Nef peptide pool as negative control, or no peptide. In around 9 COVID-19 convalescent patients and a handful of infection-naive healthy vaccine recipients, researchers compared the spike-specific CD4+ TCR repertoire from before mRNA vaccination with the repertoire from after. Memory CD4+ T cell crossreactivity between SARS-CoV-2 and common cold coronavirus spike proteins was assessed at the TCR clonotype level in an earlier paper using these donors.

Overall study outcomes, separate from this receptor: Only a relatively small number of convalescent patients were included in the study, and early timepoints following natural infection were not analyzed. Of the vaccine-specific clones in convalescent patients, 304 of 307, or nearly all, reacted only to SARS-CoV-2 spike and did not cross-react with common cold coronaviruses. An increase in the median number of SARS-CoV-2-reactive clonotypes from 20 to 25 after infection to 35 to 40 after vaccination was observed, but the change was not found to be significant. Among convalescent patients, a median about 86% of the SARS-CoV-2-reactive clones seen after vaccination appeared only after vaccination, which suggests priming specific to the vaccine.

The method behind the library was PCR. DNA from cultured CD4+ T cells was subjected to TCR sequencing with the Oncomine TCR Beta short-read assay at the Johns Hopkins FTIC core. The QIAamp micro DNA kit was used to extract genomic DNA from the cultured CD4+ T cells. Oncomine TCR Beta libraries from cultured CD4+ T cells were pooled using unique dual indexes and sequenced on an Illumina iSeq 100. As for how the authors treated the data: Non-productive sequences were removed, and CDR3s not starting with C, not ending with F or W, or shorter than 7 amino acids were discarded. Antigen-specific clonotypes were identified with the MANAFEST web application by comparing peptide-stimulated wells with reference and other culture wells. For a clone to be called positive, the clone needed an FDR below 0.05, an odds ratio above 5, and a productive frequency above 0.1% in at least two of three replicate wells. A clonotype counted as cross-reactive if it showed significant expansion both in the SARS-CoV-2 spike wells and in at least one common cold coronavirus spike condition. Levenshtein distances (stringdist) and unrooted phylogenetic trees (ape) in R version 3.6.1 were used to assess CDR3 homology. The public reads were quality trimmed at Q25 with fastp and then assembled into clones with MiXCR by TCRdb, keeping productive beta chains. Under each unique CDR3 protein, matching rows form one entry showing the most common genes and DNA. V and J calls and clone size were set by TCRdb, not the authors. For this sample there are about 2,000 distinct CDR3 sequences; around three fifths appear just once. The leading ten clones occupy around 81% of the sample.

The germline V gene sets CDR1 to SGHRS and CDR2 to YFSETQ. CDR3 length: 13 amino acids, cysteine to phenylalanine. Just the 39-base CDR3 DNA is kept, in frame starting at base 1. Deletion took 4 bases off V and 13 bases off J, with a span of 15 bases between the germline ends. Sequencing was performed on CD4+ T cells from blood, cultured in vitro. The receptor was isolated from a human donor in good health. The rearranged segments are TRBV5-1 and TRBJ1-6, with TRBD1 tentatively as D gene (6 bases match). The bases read TGCGCCAGCAGCATCGGCCAGGGGACGCCCCTCCACTTT. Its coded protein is CASSIGQGTPLHF.